These 29 T cell receptor beta chains came from one sample sequenced in a study of beta chain features in type 1 diabetes (dated by TCRdb to between 2018 and 2020). The library came from the immunoSEQ multiplex PCR assay. The High Capacity cDNA Reverse Transcription Kit was used to reverse transcribe all of the isolated RNA, meaning that expressed TCRB transcripts were what got sequenced. TCRdb holds this immuneACCESS table with in-frame rearrangements only. Some clones are missing; in checked studies, unresolved V genes explain under half, and the rest has no known cause. Here the sample has tens of thousands of clones; roughly 50% occur a single time. Clones ranked in the top ten supply 0.2% to 0.3% of the sample. Sequences were obtained from stem cell memory CD4+ T cells from blood. The cell subset or site label here, explained by the study, means: stem cell-like memory CD4+ T cells. The receptors come from a woman aged 25 to 39 in good health.

This clone was detected only once. The CDR3 is CASSALAGSYNEQFF. Written as DNA, the CDR3 is TGTGCCAGCAGCGCCCTAGCGGGATCCTACAATGAGCAGTTCTTC. The chain has TRBV9 and TRBJ2-1; 9 bases fit TRBD2. CDR1 SGDLS and CDR2 YYNGEE come from the germline V gene. This CDR3 contains 15 residues. V shed 3 bases and J 1 base; nucleotides not matched to a gene: 2.

This clone was found a few times. The CDR3 DNA reads as TGTGCCATCTCACCTACGAGCCATGAGCAGTTCTTC. Protein product: CAISPTSHEQFF. V is TRBV10-3 and J is TRBJ2-1; no clear D. With 8 bases removed from V and 8 bases from J, the gap between germline ends came to 13 bases. The CDR3 consists of 12 residues. The germline V gene encodes CDR1 ENHRY and CDR2 SYGVKD.

The chain links TRBV7-9 to TRBJ2-3; TRBD2 matches at 13 bases. Germline trimming cut 1 base from V and 0 bases from J; bases unmatched to any gene: 7. The CDR3 extends over 19 amino acids. The germline V gene has CDR1 SEHNR and CDR2 FQNEAQ (reference sequence). The CDR3 reads CASSLVHGTSGKSTDTQYF. As DNA, the CDR3 is TGTGCCAGCAGCTTAGTTCACGGGACTAGCGGGAAGAGCACAGATACGCAGTATTTT. The variable domain in full, completed from reference TRBV7-9 and TRBJ2-3, reads DTGVSQNPRHKITKRGQNVTFRCDPISEHNRLYWYRQTLGQGPEFLTYFQNEAQLEKSRLLSDRFSAERPKGSFSTLEIQRTEQGDSAMYLCASSLVHGTSGKSTDTQYFGPGTRLTVL.

This clone was seen only a few times. The chain combines TRBV6-5 with TRBJ1-2; the D gene is possibly TRBD1 (5 bases). The V gene's germline CDR1 is MNHEY and CDR2 SVGAGI. Trimming shortened V by 2 bases and J by 8 bases, and 12 bases separated the two germline ends. The CDR3 covers 13 residues. This CDR3 reads CASSYDGARGYTF. The CDR3 DNA reads as TGTGCCAGCAGTTACGATGGGGCGCGGGGCTACACCTTC.

This clone was picked up one time. The chain combines TRBV5-1 with TRBJ2-2; 7 positions agree with TRBD2. Losses at the gene ends were 4 bases for V and 4 bases for J; bases not matched to a gene: 1. The CDR3 runs 13 residues. Germline V gives CDR1 SGHRS, CDR2 YFSETQ. CDR3 DNA sequence: TGCGCCAGCAGCGTAGCGGGCACCGGGGAGCTGTTTTTT. Translation gives CASSVAGTGELFF.

Only a few counts were recorded for this clone. The chain is built from TRBV27 and TRBJ2-5, with D unresolved. Germline assignment: CDR1 MNHEY and CDR2 SMNVEV (reference sequence). The CDR3 has 12 residues. Trimming stripped 2 bases from V and 7 bases from J, with 8 bases between. The CDR3: CASSLLVGTQYF. The CDR3 DNA is TGTGCCAGCAGTTTACTAGTTGGGACCCAGTACTTC.

The chain has TRBV27 and TRBJ2-7; TRBD2 agrees at 10 bases. Germline CDR1 and CDR2: MNHEY and SMNVEV (reference sequence). V gave up 2 bases and J gave up 3 bases; unmatched junction bases: 1. CDR3 size: 14 residues. CDR3 amino acids: CASSLRTSGYEQYF. The CDR3 region has the DNA TGTGCCAGCAGTTTACGGACTAGCGGCTACGAGCAGTACTTC.

The J gene is TRBJ2-5, the V gene TRBV9; D uncertain. From germline, CDR1 is SGDLS and CDR2 YYNGEE. This CDR3 is 14 amino acids long. Trimming pared 3 bases from V and 5 bases from J, leaving 14 bases between. Here the CDR3 reads CASSARFGIETQYF. In DNA form, the CDR3 reads TGTGCCAGCAGCGCCCGGTTCGGTATCGAGACCCAGTACTTC.

The J gene is TRBJ1-2, the V gene TRBV9; 10 bases align to TRBD1. Trimming cost V 4 bases and J 3 bases; bases outside gene matches: 6. The CDR3 contains 15 residues. Germline-derived CDR1 and CDR2 are SGDLS and YYNGEE. The CDR3 DNA is TGTGCCAGCAGCTTCCGGGACAGGGGTTACTATGGCTACACCTTC. Its translation is CASSFRDRGYYGYTF.

The chain carries TRBV18 and TRBJ2-1; 10 positions agree with TRBD2. Germline lookup yields CDR1 KGHSH and CDR2 LQKENI. The V and J ends lost 0 bases and 7 bases, in that order; junction bases with no gene match: 3. CDR3 length equals 15 residues. CDR3 protein: CASSPPASGRNEQFF. The CDR3 DNA sequence: TGTGCCAGCTCACCACCGGCTAGCGGGAGAAATGAGCAGTTCTTC.

In its sample, this clone was seen a few times. J is TRBJ2-5 and V is TRBV29-1; the D is unclear. The V end was cut by 4 bases, the J end by 0 bases, with 15 bases between. Germline V gene sequence: CDR1 SQVTM, CDR2 ANQGSEA. CDR3 length: 15 residues. The CDR3 DNA follows: TGCAGCGTTGGCCCCTTCCGGTCCTACCAAGAGACCCAGTACTTC. The encoded protein is CSVGPFRSYQETQYF.

This clone came up a few times. The chain couples TRBV10-3 to TRBJ2-3; 7 bases line up with TRBD1. V lost 2 bases to trimming and J lost 4 bases; unmatched junction nucleotides: 3. CDR1 is ENHRY and CDR2 is SYGVKD in the germline V gene. This CDR3 spans 14 amino acids. Here the CDR3 reads CAISENRGSDTQYF. The CDR3 region has the DNA TGTGCCATCAGTGAGAACAGGGGATCAGATACGCAGTATTTT.

The chain joins TRBV6-6 to TRBJ2-1; TRBD1 matches 8 bases. CDR3 size: 15 residues. The V gene's germline CDR1 is MNHNY and CDR2 SVGAGI (reference sequence). The V gene end was trimmed by 7 bases and the J gene end by 7 bases; junction bases not matched to a gene: 12. This CDR3 is CASTIGQGGDNEQFF. The CDR3 DNA follows: TGTGCCAGCACCATAGGACAGGGCGGGGATAATGAGCAGTTCTTC.

The rearrangement uses TRBV28 and TRBJ1-3; D gene unclear. With 3 bases removed from V and 0 bases from J, the gap between germline ends came to 6 bases. Germline loops: CDR1 MDHEN, CDR2 SYDVKM. This CDR3 is 14 amino acids long. The CDR3, as DNA: TGTGCCAGCAGTTTGAGCCACTCTGGAAACACCATATATTTT. Translation gives CASSLSHSGNTIYF. The whole variable domain, remainder taken from reference TRBV28 and TRBJ1-3, is DVKVTQSSRYLVKRTGEKVFLECVQDMDHENMFWYRQDPGLGLRLIYFSYDVKMKEKGDIPEGYSVSREKKERFSLILESASTNQTSMYLCASSLSHSGNTIYFGEGSWLTVV.

The chain carries TRBV7-9 and TRBJ2-5; perhaps TRBD2 as D (6 bases). Near its end, the DNA agrees better with TRBJ2-7, so the J call may be wrong. The germline V gene encodes CDR1 SEHNR and CDR2 FQNEAQ (reference sequence). CDR3 length equals 15 residues. This CDR3 is CASSRGSGPYYEQYF. CDR3 bases: TGTGCCAGCAGCCGGGGGAGTGGCCCGTACTACGAGCAGTACTTC.

This clone was picked up a small number of times. The rearrangement uses TRBV28 and TRBJ2-7, with a weak D call TRBD2 (6 bases). V lost 6 bases and J 2 bases, leaving 14 bases between the germline ends. This CDR3 region has 14 residues. Germline V lookup: CDR1 MDHEN, CDR2 SYDVKM. This chain's CDR3 is CASRPSGFTYEQYF. The CDR3 DNA reads TGTGCCAGCAGACCGAGCGGGTTCACCTACGAGCAGTACTTC.

There are a few counts of this clone. The chain carries TRBV5-1 and TRBJ2-1; D possibly corresponds to TRBD2 (6 bases). Trimming shortened V by 3 bases and J by 12 bases, and 19 bases separated the two germline ends. Germline loops: CDR1 SGHRS, CDR2 YFSETQ. This CDR3 has 14 residues. The CDR3 region has the DNA TGCGCCAGCAGCTCCATCGGGACTCCCTCTCGGCAGTTCTTC. Residues: CASSSIGTPSRQFF.

This clone has only a few counts. The V call is TRBV5-6, the J call TRBJ2-4; 8 positions agree with TRBD1. The V gene's germline CDR1 is SGHDT and CDR2 YYEEEE. The CDR3 runs 14 residues. After removal of 0 bases from V and 5 bases from J, the junction contained 1 base not matched to a gene. CDR3 DNA sequence: TGTGCCAGCAGCTTGGGGACAGGGCAAAACATTCAGTACTTC. It translates to CASSLGTGQNIQYF.

V and J are TRBV19 and TRBJ2-7; TRBD2 aligns across 7 bases. J lost 3 bases, V lost 4 bases, and 3 bases had no gene match. Germline values: CDR1 LNHDA, CDR2 SQIVND (reference sequence). The CDR3 sequence is 13 residues long. The CDR3 nucleotides read TGTGCCAGTAGTAGTCCTAGCGGCTACGAGCAGTACTTC. It translates to CASSSPSGYEQYF.

V is TRBV11-2 and J is TRBJ2-3, with D tentatively TRBD1 (5 bases). The CDR3 sequence is 16 residues long. Germline V gene data show CDR1 as SGHAT and CDR2 as FQNNGV. V lost 5 bases to trimming and J lost 0 bases, with 15 bases between them. The chain's CDR3 is CASSPIGQASTDTQYF. The DNA for the CDR3 is TGTGCCAGCAGCCCCATAGGACAAGCTAGCACAGATACGCAGTATTTT.

This sequence joins TRBV7-9 and TRBJ2-7; D unclear. This CDR3 contains 14 residues. The germline V gene encodes CDR1 SEHNR and CDR2 FQNEAQ (reference sequence). With 1 base removed from V and 2 bases from J, the gap between germline ends came to 9 bases. The CDR3 bases are TGTGCCAGCAGCTTAGGCCAGGAAACCTACGAGCAGTACTTC. This translates into CASSLGQETYEQYF. The full variable domain, with the rest looked up from reference TRBV7-9 and TRBJ2-7, is DTGVSQNPRHKITKRGQNVTFRCDPISEHNRLYWYRQTLGQGPEFLTYFQNEAQLEKSRLLSDRFSAERPKGSFSTLEIQRTEQGDSAMYLCASSLGQETYEQYFGPGTRLTVT.

The chain combines TRBV7-2 with TRBJ2-3, with 10 bases that match TRBD2. This CDR3 comprises 17 residues. Trimming at V came to 4 bases and at J to 2 bases, leaving 9 bases not matched to a gene. Germline V lookup: CDR1 SGHTA, CDR2 FQGNSA. The CDR3 sequence: CASSSSGRAGLTDTQYF. The DNA for the CDR3 is TGTGCCAGCAGCTCCAGCGGGAGGGCCGGGCTCACAGATACGCAGTATTTT.

This sequence joins TRBV18 and TRBJ2-2; 9 bases fit TRBD1. Trimming took 4 bases from V and 6 from J; bases not matched to a gene: 3. This CDR3 region has 14 residues. Germline V gives CDR1 KGHSH, CDR2 LQKENI. CDR3 coding DNA: TGTGCCAGCTCACAGGGACAGGGAGCCGGGGAGCTGTTTTTT. Its protein is CASSQGQGAGELFF. Variable domain in full (rest from reference TRBV18 and TRBJ2-2): NAGVMQNPRHLVRRRGQEARLRCSPMKGHSHVYWYRQLPEEGLKFMVYLQKENIIDESGMPKERFSAEFPKEGPSILRIQQVVRGDSAAYFCASSQGQGAGELFFGEGSRLTVL.

The genes are TRBV7-2 and TRBJ2-5; TRBD2 matches at 7 bases. Losses at the gene ends were 6 bases for V and 5 bases for J; bases not matched to a gene: 9. CDR1 is SGHTA, CDR2 FQGNSA, per germline. This CDR3 spans 14 amino acids. The CDR3 DNA reads as TGTGCCAGCAGGTTGCGGCGGGAGCCGGAGACCCAGTACTTC. This translates into CASRLRREPETQYF.

The chain combines TRBV19 with TRBJ2-7; 12 bases line up with TRBD1. Germline CDR1 reads LNHDA; CDR2 reads SQIVND (reference sequence). The CDR3 sequence is 10 residues long. The CDR3 DNA reads as TGTGCCAGCCGGGACAGGGGGCCCCACGTC. Translation gives CASRDRGPHV.

This clone was observed a single time. This sequence joins TRBV2 and TRBJ1-5; a weak D match, TRBD1 (5 bases). The CDR3 length is 15 residues. Germline assignment: CDR1 SNHLY and CDR2 FYNNEI. V was pared by 0 bases and J by 4 bases, with 10 bases between. The CDR3 DNA sequence: TGTGCCAGCAGTGAAGCGCTGGGGGGGAATCAGCCCCAGCATTTT. Translation gives CASSEALGGNQPQHF.

The chain links TRBV19 to TRBJ1-2; 8 bases are a match to TRBD1. CDR3 length: 14 amino acids. Germline assignment: CDR1 LNHDA and CDR2 SQIVND (reference sequence). J was trimmed by 3 bases and V by 5 bases; bases with no gene match: 5. The CDR3 DNA reads as TGTGCCAGTAGTCCCACGACAGGGGACTATGGCTACACCTTC. Translated: CASSPTTGDYGYTF.

In its sample, this clone was seen a few times. The rearrangement links TRBV7-9 to TRBJ2-2; 7 bases are shared with TRBD1. After removal of 3 bases from V and 1 base from J, the junction contained 2 bases not matched to a gene. Germline values: CDR1 SEHNR, CDR2 FQNEAQ (reference sequence). This CDR3 contains 15 residues. The CDR3 DNA is TGTGCCAGCAGCTTCAGACAGGGGAACACCGGGGAGCTGTTTTTT. Amino acids: CASSFRQGNTGELFF.

The chain employs TRBV5-4 and TRBJ1-1; D gene unclear. Germline CDR1 is SGHNT and CDR2 is YYREEE (reference sequence). This CDR3 comprises 13 residues. Between the trimmed V and J ends, which lost 4 bases and 5 bases, there was a span of 12 bases. The CDR3 DNA reads TGTGCCAGCAGCACGGCCGGAGGAACTGAAGCTTTCTTT. Translated, it gives CASSTAGGTEAFF.